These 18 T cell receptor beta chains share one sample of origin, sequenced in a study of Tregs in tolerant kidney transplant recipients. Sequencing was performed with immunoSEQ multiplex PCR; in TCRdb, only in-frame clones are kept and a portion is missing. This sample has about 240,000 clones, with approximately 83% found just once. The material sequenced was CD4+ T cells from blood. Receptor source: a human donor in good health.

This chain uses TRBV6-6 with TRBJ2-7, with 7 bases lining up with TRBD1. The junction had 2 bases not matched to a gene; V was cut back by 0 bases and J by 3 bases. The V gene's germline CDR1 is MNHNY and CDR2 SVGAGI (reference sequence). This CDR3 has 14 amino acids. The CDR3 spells CASSYSGQSYEQYF. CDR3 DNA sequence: TGTGCCAGCAGTTACTCGGGACAGAGCTACGAGCAGTACTTC.

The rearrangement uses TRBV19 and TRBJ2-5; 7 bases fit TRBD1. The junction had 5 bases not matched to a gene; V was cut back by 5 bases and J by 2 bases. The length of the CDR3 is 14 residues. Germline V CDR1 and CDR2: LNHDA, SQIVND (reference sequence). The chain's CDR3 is CASSAGRGQETQYF. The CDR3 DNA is TGTGCCAGTAGTGCTGGCAGGGGGCAAGAGACCCAGTACTTC.

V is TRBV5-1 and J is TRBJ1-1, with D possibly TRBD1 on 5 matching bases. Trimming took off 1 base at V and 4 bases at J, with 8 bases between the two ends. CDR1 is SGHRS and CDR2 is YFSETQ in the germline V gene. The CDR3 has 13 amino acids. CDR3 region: CASSLWGTTEAFF. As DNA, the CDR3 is TGCGCCAGCAGCTTGTGGGGGACCACTGAAGCTTTCTTT.

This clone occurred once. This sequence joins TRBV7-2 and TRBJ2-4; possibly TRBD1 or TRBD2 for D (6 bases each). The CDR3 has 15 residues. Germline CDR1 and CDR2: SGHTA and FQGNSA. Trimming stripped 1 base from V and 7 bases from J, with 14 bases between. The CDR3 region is CASSLVTGGRNIQYF. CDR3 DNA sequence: TGTGCCAGCAGCTTAGTGACAGGAGGGCGGAACATTCAGTACTTC.

CDR3 nucleotide sequence: TGTGCCAGCAGTCGGACAGTTAATTCACCCCTCCACTTT. It encodes CASSRTVNSPLHF. V is TRBV6-1 and J is TRBJ1-6; maybe TRBD1 (6 bases). The germline V and J ends were trimmed by 5 bases and 6 bases, with 8 bases remaining between them. This CDR3 spans 13 amino acids. Germline-derived CDR1 and CDR2 are MNHNS and SASEGT.

The chain's CDR3 is CASDNVGKLFF. Written as DNA, the CDR3 is TGTGCCAGTGATAATGTTGGAAAACTGTTTTTT. The chain links TRBV6-1 to TRBJ1-4, with no clear D. This CDR3 comprises 11 residues. Germline loops: CDR1 MNHNS, CDR2 SASEGT. Deletions cut 9 bases from V and 10 bases from J, with 12 bases between.

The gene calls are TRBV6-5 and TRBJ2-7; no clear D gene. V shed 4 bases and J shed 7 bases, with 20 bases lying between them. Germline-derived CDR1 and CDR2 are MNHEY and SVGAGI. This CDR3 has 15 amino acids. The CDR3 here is CASSSKSFTPSEQYF. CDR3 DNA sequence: TGTGCCAGCAGTTCTAAATCTTTTACCCCGAGTGAGCAGTACTTC.

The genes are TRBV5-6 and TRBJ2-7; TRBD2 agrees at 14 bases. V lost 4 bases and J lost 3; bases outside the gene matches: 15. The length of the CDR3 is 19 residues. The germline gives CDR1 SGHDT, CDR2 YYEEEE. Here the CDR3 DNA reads TGTGCCAGCAGCATCGTTTCACCGGGACTAGCGGGGGAGCTCTACGAGCAGTACTTC. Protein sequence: CASSIVSPGLAGELYEQYF.

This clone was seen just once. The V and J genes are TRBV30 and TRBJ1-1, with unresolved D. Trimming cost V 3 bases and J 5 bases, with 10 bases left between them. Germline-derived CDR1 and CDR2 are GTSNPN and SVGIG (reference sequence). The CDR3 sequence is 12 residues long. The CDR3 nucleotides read TGTGCCTGGAGCGCCCACAGTACTGAAGCTTTCTTT. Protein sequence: CAWSAHSTEAFF.

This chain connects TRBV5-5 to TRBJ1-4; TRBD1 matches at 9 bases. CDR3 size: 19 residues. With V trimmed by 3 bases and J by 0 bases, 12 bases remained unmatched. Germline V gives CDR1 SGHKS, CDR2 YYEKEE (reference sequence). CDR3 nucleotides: TGTGCCAGCAGCTCCCTCTCCGGGACAGGGTTTTCAACTAATGAAAAACTGTTTTTT. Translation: CASSSLSGTGFSTNEKLFF.

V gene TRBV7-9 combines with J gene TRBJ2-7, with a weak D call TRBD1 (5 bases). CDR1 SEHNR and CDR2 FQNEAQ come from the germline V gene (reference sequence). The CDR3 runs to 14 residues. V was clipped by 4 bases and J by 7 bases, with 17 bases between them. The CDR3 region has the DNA TGTGCCAGCAGCTCAACGAAGGGGTCGGGTGAGCAGTACTTC. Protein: CASSSTKGSGEQYF.

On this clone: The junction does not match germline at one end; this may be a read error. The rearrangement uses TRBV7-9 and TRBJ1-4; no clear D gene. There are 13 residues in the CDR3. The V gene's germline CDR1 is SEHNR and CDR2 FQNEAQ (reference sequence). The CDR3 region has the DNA TGTACCAGCAGCTTAACGGGGAATGAAAAACTGTTTTTT. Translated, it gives CTSSLTGNEKLFF.

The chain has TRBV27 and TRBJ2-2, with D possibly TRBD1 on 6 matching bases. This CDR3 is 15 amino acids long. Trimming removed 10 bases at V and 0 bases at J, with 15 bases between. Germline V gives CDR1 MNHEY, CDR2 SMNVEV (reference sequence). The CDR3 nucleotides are TGTGCCACCTCTAAGTGGACAGCGAACACCGGGGAGCTGTTTTTT. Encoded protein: CATSKWTANTGELFF.

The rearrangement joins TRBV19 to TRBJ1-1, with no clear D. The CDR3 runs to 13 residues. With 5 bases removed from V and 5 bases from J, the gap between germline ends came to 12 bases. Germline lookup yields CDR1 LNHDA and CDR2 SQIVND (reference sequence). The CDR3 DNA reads TGTGCCAGTAGTTCCTCCGGGCGGACTGAAGCTTTCTTT. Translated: CASSSSGRTEAFF.

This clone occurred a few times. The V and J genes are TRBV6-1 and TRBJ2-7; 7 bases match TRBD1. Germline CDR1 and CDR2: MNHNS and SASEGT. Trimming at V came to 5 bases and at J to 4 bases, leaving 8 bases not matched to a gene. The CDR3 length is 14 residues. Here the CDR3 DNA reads TGTGCCAGCAGTCTCCAAGAGGGACAGTACGAGCAGTACTTC. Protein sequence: CASSLQEGQYEQYF.

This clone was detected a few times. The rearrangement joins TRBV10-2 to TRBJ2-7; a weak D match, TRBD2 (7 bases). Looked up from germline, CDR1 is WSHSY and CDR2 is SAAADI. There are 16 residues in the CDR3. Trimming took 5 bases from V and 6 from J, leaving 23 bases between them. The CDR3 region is CASSRVGAGEGGEQYF. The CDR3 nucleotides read TGCGCCAGCAGTCGTGTGGGGGCGGGAGAAGGCGGCGAGCAGTACTTC.

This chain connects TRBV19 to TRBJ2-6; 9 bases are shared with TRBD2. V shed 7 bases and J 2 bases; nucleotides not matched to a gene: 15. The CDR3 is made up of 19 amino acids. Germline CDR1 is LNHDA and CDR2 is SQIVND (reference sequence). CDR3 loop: CASKTGDRVAGAGANVLTF. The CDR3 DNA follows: TGTGCCAGTAAAACCGGGGACAGAGTAGCGGGGGCTGGGGCCAACGTCCTGACTTTC. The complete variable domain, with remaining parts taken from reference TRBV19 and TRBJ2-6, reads DGGITQSPKYLFRKEGQNVTLSCEQNLNHDAMYWYRQDPGQGLRLIYYSQIVNDFQKGDIAEGYSVSREKKESFPLTVTSAQKNPTAFYLCASKTGDRVAGAGANVLTFGAGSRLTVL.

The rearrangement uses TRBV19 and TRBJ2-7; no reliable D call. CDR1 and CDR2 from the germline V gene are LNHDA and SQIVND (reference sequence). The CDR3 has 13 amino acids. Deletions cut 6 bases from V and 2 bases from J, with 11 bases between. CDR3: CASRKAGPYEQYF. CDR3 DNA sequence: TGTGCCAGTAGAAAAGCAGGACCCTACGAGCAGTACTTC.